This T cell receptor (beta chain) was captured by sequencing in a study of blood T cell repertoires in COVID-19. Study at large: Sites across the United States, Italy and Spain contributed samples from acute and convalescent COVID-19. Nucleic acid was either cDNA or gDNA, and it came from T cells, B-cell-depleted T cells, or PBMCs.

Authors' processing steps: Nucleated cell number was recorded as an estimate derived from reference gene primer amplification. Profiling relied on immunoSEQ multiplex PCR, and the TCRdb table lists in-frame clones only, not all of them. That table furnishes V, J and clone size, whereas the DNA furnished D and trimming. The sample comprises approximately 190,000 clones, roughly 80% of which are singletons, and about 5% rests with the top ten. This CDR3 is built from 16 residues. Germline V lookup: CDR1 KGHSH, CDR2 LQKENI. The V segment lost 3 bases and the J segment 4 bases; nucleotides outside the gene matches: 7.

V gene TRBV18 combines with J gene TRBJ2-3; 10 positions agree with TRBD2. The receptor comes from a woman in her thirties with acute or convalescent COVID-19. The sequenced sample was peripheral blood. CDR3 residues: CASSPWLAGASDTQYF. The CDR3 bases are TGTGCCAGCTCACCCTGGCTAGCGGGGGCTTCAGATACGCAGTATTTT.